This T cell receptor (beta chain) is drawn from a study of T cell repertoires in cytomegalovirus infection (dated by TCRdb to between 2018 and 2021). Regarding the study in general: Donor HLA type was relevant to the analysis, as public TCR beta signatures indicated carriage of CMV infection together with the matching HLA type. Results and caveats for the whole study, not just this receptor: Carriers of CMV infection plus the relevant HLA type were discriminated by the cumulative frequency of public TCR beta family members in the study cohort and in an independent roughly 370-donor cohort. In the ex vivo response, HLA-C-restricted CMV-specific TCR beta clonotypes were dominant, and in two of eight donors the single most frequent clonotype came from this HLA-C-restricted group.

TCRdb names Illumina HiSeq 1500 as the instrument used. TCRdb reworked the public reads: Q25 trimming with fastp, MiXCR clone assembly, productive beta chains retained. Rows with one shared CDR3 protein collapse into an entry with the most common genes and DNA. This sample has some 450,000 distinct CDR3 sequences in its table, and roughly 30% of those were observed once. The top ten clonotypes cover around 15% of the sample. V is clipped by 4 bases and J by 4 bases, and the sequence between their germline boundaries is 11 bases long. The CDR3 numbers 14 residues from cysteine through phenylalanine. The retained sequence is limited to the CDR3, 42 bases, with the frame set at the first base. According to the germline V gene, CDR1 reads MGHDK and CDR2 reads SYGVNS. On this clonotype itself: What antigen it recognizes has not been identified. No much larger clone is present one base from it, and per-base qualities are unavailable.

The TCR originated in a human donor in good health (CMV status not recorded). Some clones in this sample may be carry-over from other donors' samples. Recombination joined TRBV25-1 with TRBJ2-1, with TRBD1 tentatively as D gene (6 bases match). The sequenced material came from PBMCs. The CDR3 amino acid sequence is: CASSVTGDYNEQFF. The DNA reads TGTGCCAGCAGTGTGACAGGAGATTACAATGAGCAGTTCTTC.